This entry lists 16 T cell receptor beta chains sequenced from one sample in a study of beta chain features in type 1 diabetes. Study-wide results and limits: In every one of the four CD4+ subsets, TCRB CDR3s were moderately but significantly shorter in Type 1 diabetes patients.

The sequenced template was cDNA made from the entire isolated RNA. Clones were sequenced by immunoSEQ multiplex PCR, and TCRdb holds only the in-frame ones, with some missing. The table has 300,000 to 450,000 clones, around a tenth seen once. Which antigens these TCRs recognize remains unknown. The sequenced material came from central memory CD4+ T cells from blood. These receptors all stem from a man aged 25-45 years with type 1 diabetes.

This rearrangement joins TRBV7-3 to TRBJ2-5; tentative D call: TRBD2 (6 bases). The germline V gene encodes CDR1 SGHTA and CDR2 FQGTGA. This CDR3 region has 15 residues. Trimming removed 4 bases from V and 7 bases from J, with 19 bases in between. CDR3 nucleotides: TGTGCCAGCAGCTCTAACGGGGCCCGGGAGAGGACCCAGTACTTC. Encoded protein: CASSSNGARERTQYF.

The V gene is TRBV11-2, the J gene TRBJ2-1; 8 nucleotides align to TRBD2. Trimming removed 0 bases from V and 2 bases from J; junction bases left unmatched: 12. Germline V lookup: CDR1 SGHAT, CDR2 FQNNGV. CDR3 length: 19 residues. The CDR3 region is CASSLDQAGSGSPYNEQFF. As DNA, the CDR3 is TGTGCCAGCAGCTTAGATCAAGCTGGGAGCGGGAGTCCCTACAATGAGCAGTTCTTC.

For this clone: A far larger clone is off by one base, so a read error is likely. The CDR3 loop is CASSLADSLYNEQFF. The DNA for the CDR3 is TGTGCCAGCAGCTTGGCCGATTCCCTGTACAATGAGCAGTTCTTC. This chain connects TRBV7-9 to TRBJ2-1; D is unclear. The V and J ends lost 3 bases and 4 bases respectively, with 13 bases between them. In germline, CDR1 is SEHNR, CDR2 FQNEAQ (reference sequence). The CDR3 runs 15 residues.

This clone was observed a few times. The J gene is TRBJ2-7, the V gene TRBV7-3, with 8 nucleotides matching TRBD2. The germline gives CDR1 SGHTA, CDR2 FQGTGA. The junction had 9 bases not matched to a gene; V was cut back by 7 bases and J by 4 bases. The CDR3 is 14 residues long. CDR3 DNA sequence: TGTGCCAGCACTTCGAGCGGGAGTAAGTACGAGCAGTACTTC. It specifies CASTSSGSKYEQYF.

This clone was counted many times. This chain joins TRBV7-9 and TRBJ2-7, with 10 bases lining up with TRBD2. V dropped 10 bases and J dropped 0; count of bases not matched to a gene: 12. Germline-derived CDR1 and CDR2 are SEHNR and FQNEAQ (reference sequence). This CDR3 has 16 residues. The CDR3 DNA reads TGTGCCACCGAGGGGATTAGCGGGAGGTTCTCCTACGAGCAGTACTTC. Translation gives CATEGISGRFSYEQYF.

This clone was counted a few times. The gene calls are TRBV5-1 and TRBJ2-5, with a possible D match to TRBD1 (5 bases). The J call may be mistaken, given a closer DNA end match to TRBJ2-7. Looked up from germline, CDR1 is SGHRS and CDR2 is YFSETQ. The CDR3 is 15 amino acids. As DNA, the CDR3 is TGCGCCAGCAGCTTGGCTTGGCAGGGTCCCTACGAGCAGTACTTC. Protein: CASSLAWQGPYEQYF.

The J gene is TRBJ2-3, the V gene TRBV5-4, with D possibly TRBD1 on 5 matching bases. Trimming stripped 4 bases from V and 3 bases from J, with 12 bases between. CDR1 SGHNT and CDR2 YYREEE come from the germline V gene (reference sequence). This CDR3 has 14 residues. The CDR3, as DNA: TGTGCCAGCAGCCCGGTAGGGGTGACAGATACGCAGTATTTT. Residues: CASSPVGVTDTQYF.

The J gene is TRBJ2-1, the V gene TRBV7-2; 8 nucleotides line up with TRBD2. The germline gives CDR1 SGHTA, CDR2 FQGNSA. The CDR3 covers 12 residues. Trimming took 8 bases from V and 4 from J; bases not matched to a gene: 1. This chain's CDR3 is CASGTRYNEQFF. The CDR3 coding sequence is TGTGCCAGCGGGACTAGATACAATGAGCAGTTCTTC. Variable domain in full (rest from reference TRBV7-2 and TRBJ2-1): GAGVSQSPSNKVTEKGKDVELRCDPISGHTALYWYRQSLGQGLEFLIYFQGNSAPDKSGLPSDRFSAERTGGSVSTLTIQRTQQEDSAVYLCASGTRYNEQFFGPGTRLTVL.

As concerns this clone: One end of the junction fails to match germline, which may point to a read error. The chain carries TRBV10-1 and TRBJ1-1; possibly TRBD1 for D (5 bases). Germline V lookup: CDR1 WNHNN, CDR2 SYGVQD (reference sequence). The CDR3 contains 15 residues. The DNA of the CDR3 is TGCGCCAGCAGTGAGTCCGGCAGGGCGGCCACTGAGGCTTTCTTT. Amino acid sequence: CASSESGRAATEAFF.

V gene TRBV7-2 combines with J gene TRBJ1-3; possibly TRBD1 for D (6 bases). There are 15 residues in the CDR3. Germline V CDR1 and CDR2: SGHTA, FQGNSA. Between the trimmed V and J ends, which lost 4 bases and 0 bases, there was a span of 10 bases. CDR3 coding DNA: TGTGCCAGCAGCTACCGGGACAACTCTGGAAACACCATATATTTT. It specifies CASSYRDNSGNTIYF.

The chain is built from TRBV27 and TRBJ2-7, with 12 bases matching TRBD2. The CDR3 runs to 16 residues. The germline gives CDR1 MNHEY, CDR2 SMNVEV (reference sequence). V gave up 5 bases and J gave up 3 bases; unmatched junction bases: 8. The CDR3 DNA reads as TGTGCCAGCAGTCGGGGTAGGACTAGCGGGAACTACGAGCAGTACTTC. It yields the protein CASSRGRTSGNYEQYF.

This clone was observed a few times. The gene calls are TRBV28 and TRBJ1-2; tentative D call: TRBD1 (5 bases). The CDR3 runs to 13 residues. V dropped 2 bases and J dropped 4 bases, with 8 bases sitting between them. Germline loops: CDR1 MDHEN, CDR2 SYDVKM. CDR3 sequence (DNA): TGTGCCAGCAGTTTACAGGGTCCCTATGGCTACACCTTC. Amino acids: CASSLQGPYGYTF.

At least ten counts were recorded for this clone. The chain links TRBV7-2 to TRBJ2-1, with TRBD1 as a possible D gene (5 bases). Germline lookup yields CDR1 SGHTA and CDR2 FQGNSA. The CDR3 runs 13 residues. With 4 bases removed from V and 9 bases from J, the gap between germline ends came to 13 bases. This chain's CDR3 is CASSSGYTTEQFF. The DNA for the CDR3 is TGTGCCAGCAGCTCAGGGTACACAACTGAGCAGTTCTTC. The complete variable domain, with remaining parts taken from reference TRBV7-2 and TRBJ2-1, reads GAGVSQSPSNKVTEKGKDVELRCDPISGHTALYWYRQSLGQGLEFLIYFQGNSAPDKSGLPSDRFSAERTGGSVSTLTIQRTQQEDSAVYLCASSSGYTTEQFFGPGTRLTVL.

This clone was counted ten times or more. This sequence joins TRBV29-1 and TRBJ1-3; D is ambiguous. The germline V gene encodes CDR1 SQVTM and CDR2 ANQGSEA. Trimming cost V 7 bases and J 0 bases, with 19 bases left between them. CDR3 size: 16 residues. The CDR3 sequence is CSAKLSIRLSGNTIYF. The CDR3 coding sequence is TGCAGCGCCAAGCTGAGCATACGACTCTCTGGAAACACCATATATTTT.

This sequence joins TRBV4-2 and TRBJ2-5, with D tentatively TRBD2 (6 bases). V lost 4 bases and J lost 5, with 14 bases in between. Germline CDR1 and CDR2: LGHNA and YNFKEQ. The CDR3 spans 14 residues. CDR3 bases: TGTGCCAGCAGCCCCGGGACTGCGGGGGAGACCCAGTACTTC. This translates into CASSPGTAGETQYF.

This clone was found a few times. The V call is TRBV4-2, the J call TRBJ2-1; tentatively, D is TRBD1 (6 bases). Germline CDR1 LGHNA, CDR2 YNFKEQ. The CDR3 runs 18 residues. Trimming took 1 base from V and 0 from J, leaving 16 bases between them. The CDR3 DNA follows: TGTGCCAGCAGCCAAGTAGCTAGACAGGAGAGCTCCTACAATGAGCAGTTCTTC. This codes for CASSQVARQESSYNEQFF.